This entry concerns a single T cell receptor (beta chain). The sample is drawn from a study of blood T cell repertoires in COVID-19. Study-level information: Italy, Spain and the United States were the sources of the convalescent and acute COVID-19 samples.

Original analysis: Amplifying reference gene primers gave estimates of nucleated cell counts. Some clones are missing from TCRdb's copy, which holds only in-frame ones; the method was immunoSEQ multiplex PCR. The D gene and trimming were derived from the DNA, and the V and J assignments and clone size from that table. The data show more than 85,000 clones, over 70% seen once. CDR1 is KGHSH, CDR2 LQKENI, per germline. Trimming left V 3 bases short and J 0 bases short, with 8 bases between. This CDR3 is 14 amino acids long. The sample taken for sequencing was peripheral blood. This sequence originates from a woman between 50 and 59 years old with acute or convalescent COVID-19. V usage is TRBV18 and J usage is TRBJ1-1; D is uncertain. Here the CDR3 DNA reads TGTGCCAGCTCACCTGAGAATCTGAACACTGAAGCTTTCTTT. It translates to CASSPENLNTEAFF. The complete variable domain, with remaining parts taken from reference TRBV18 and TRBJ1-1, reads NAGVMQNPRHLVRRRGQEARLRCSPMKGHSHVYWYRQLPEEGLKFMVYLQKENIIDESGMPKERFSAEFPKEGPSILRIQQVVRGDSAAYFCASSPENLNTEAFFGQGTRLTVV.